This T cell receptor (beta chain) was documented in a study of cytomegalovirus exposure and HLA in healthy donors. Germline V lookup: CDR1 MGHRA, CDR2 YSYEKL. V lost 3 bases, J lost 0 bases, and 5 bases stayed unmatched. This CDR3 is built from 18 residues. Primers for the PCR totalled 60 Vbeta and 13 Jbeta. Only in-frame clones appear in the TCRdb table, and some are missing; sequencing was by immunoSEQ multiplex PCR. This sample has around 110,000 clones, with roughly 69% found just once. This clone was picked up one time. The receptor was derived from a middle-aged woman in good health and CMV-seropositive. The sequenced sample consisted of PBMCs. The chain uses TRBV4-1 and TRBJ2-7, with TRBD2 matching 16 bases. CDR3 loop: CASSHPGLAGGSSYEQYF. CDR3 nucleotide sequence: TGCGCCAGCAGCCATCCGGGACTAGCGGGAGGGAGCTCCTACGAGCAGTACTTC.